The T cell receptor (beta chain) under discussion was sequenced for a study of blood T cell repertoires in COVID-19. Authors' methods: Estimated nucleated cell counts came from reference gene primer amplification. This table comes from immunoSEQ multiplex PCR, and its TCRdb copy is limited to in-frame clones, with some not included. Clonal size and the V and J genes are those of that table, whereas D and trimming came from the DNA. Of approximately 46,000 clones in the sample, about four fifths were seen once. V was shortened by 1 base and J by 0 bases, with 8 bases between the two germline ends. Per the germline V gene, CDR1 is SGHRS and CDR2 is YFSETQ. This CDR3 has 15 residues.

Sequenced: peripheral blood. This chain uses TRBV5-1 with TRBJ1-5; tentatively, D is TRBD1 (5 bases). This TCR was sampled from an elderly woman with COVID-19, enrolled during active disease. Here the CDR3 DNA reads TGCGCCAGCAGCTTGACAGGCAATAGCAATCAGCCCCAGCATTTT. Amino acids: CASSLTGNSNQPQHF.